This T cell receptor beta chain was recorded in a study of cytomegalovirus exposure and HLA in healthy donors. Points from the study as a whole: A later analysis, which compared TCR beta chains of equal frequency, found the HLA-associated ones more clonally expanded.

Vbeta (60) and Jbeta (13) primers were used in the PCR. Only in-frame clones appear in the TCRdb table, and some are missing; sequencing was by immunoSEQ multiplex PCR. The sample yields approximately 150,000 clones, 72% seen once. This CDR3 spans 14 amino acids. Germline-derived CDR1 and CDR2 are MDHEN and SYDVKM. The V and J ends lost 4 bases and 6 bases respectively, with 15 bases between them. A remark on this clone: What it recognizes is unknown.

This receptor was taken from a man aged 35-49 years in good health and CMV-seronegative. The sequenced sample consisted of PBMCs. The rearrangement joins TRBV28 to TRBJ1-1, with D tentatively TRBD1 (5 bases). In DNA form, the CDR3 reads TGTGCCAGCAGTTCCGCCGCAGGGAAGTCTGAAGCTTTCTTT. This gives the protein CASSSAAGKSEAFF.